Listed below are T cell receptor beta chains from one sample, sequenced in a study of cytomegalovirus exposure and HLA in healthy donors. The assay was immunoSEQ multiplex PCR, and TCRdb's table has in-frame clones only and misses some. The top ten hold 1.5% to 2% of the sample, which has under 150,000 clones, roughly 10% seen once. The specimen was PBMCs. The receptors here all came from a male donor in good health and CMV-seronegative. The CDR3 runs from the conserved cysteine through the conserved F or W. The D gene is left open where the match is weak. A row's size may be missing; if present it is once, few, many or a size class.

clone_size j_call d_call v_call cdr3_nt cdr3_aa
few TRBJ1-5 - TRBV28 TGTGCCAGCAGTACGCAAGGACAGCAGCATCAGCCCCAGCATTTT CASSTQGQQHQPQHF
- TRBJ2-3 TRBD2 TRBV5-1 TGCGCCAGCGGAGTCAGGAGCGGGGGGGCTGATACGCAGTATTTT CASGVRSGGADTQYF
few TRBJ2-5 TRBD2 TRBV13 TGTGCCAGCAGCCCGCCGGGACTAGACCAAGAGACCCAGTACTTC CASSPPGLDQETQYF
few TRBJ1-1 - TRBV27 TGTGCCAGCGCCACGGCCAAAACCGGGGACACTGAAGCTTTCTTT CASATAKTGDTEAFF
- TRBJ2-1 TRBD1 TRBV7-9 TGTGCCAGCAGACCAGCCCCGGGACAGGGCTACAATGAGCAGTTCTTC CASRPAPGQGYNEQFF
few TRBJ2-7 TRBD2 TRBV9 TGTGCCAGCAGCCCCCAGAGCGGGAGTAGCGAGCAGTACTTC CASSPQSGSSEQYF
- TRBJ2-2 TRBD1 TRBV5-4 TGTGCCAGCAGGGGACAGGGGCTGAACACCGGGGAGCTGTTTTTT CASRGQGLNTGELFF
- TRBJ2-7 TRBD1 TRBV10-3 TGTGCCATCAGTGAAACCGGGACAGGGGGCTACGAGCAGTACTTC CAISETGTGGYEQYF
few TRBJ2-6 TRBD2 TRBV9 TGTGCCAGCAGCGCACTAGCGGGAGGGCGATCTGGGGCCAACGTCCTGACTTTC CASSALAGGRSGANVLTF
few TRBJ2-5 - TRBV4-3 TGCGCCAGCAGCCAAGATCACCCAGGGTCAGAGACCCAGTACTTC CASSQDHPGSETQYF
few TRBJ2-7 - TRBV19 TGTGCCAGTAGCGATGACTCTCTATCCCCCTACGAGCAGTACTTC CASSDDSLSPYEQYF
- TRBJ2-3 - TRBV28 TGTGCCAGCAGCCTCCTCTCCGTCACAGATACGCAGTATTTT CASSLLSVTDTQYF
few TRBJ2-7 TRBD1 TRBV4-3 TGCGCCAGCAGTCTAAACGCAGGGGGAGCCTACGAGCAGTACTTC CASSLNAGGAYEQYF
- TRBJ1-4 - TRBV4-3 TGCGCCAGCAGCCAAGGGGGGCTGGCTAATGAAAAACTGTTTTTT CASSQGGLANEKLFF
- TRBJ2-5 TRBD1 TRBV5-1 TGCGCCAGCAGCCGAACCGGGACAGAAGAGACCCAGTACTTC CASSRTGTEETQYF
few TRBJ2-2 - TRBV13 TGTGCCAGCAGCTCCCTAAGGAACACCGGGGAGCTGTTTTTT CASSSLRNTGELFF
few TRBJ1-5 - TRBV28 TGTGCCAGCAGTTTCGCAGTGTTTTCTCAGCCCCAGCATTTT CASSFAVFSQPQHF
few TRBJ2-5 TRBD1 TRBV19 TGTGCCAGTAGTAGGGACAGGGGAGAATTAGGCCAAGAGACCCAGTACTTC CASSRDRGELGQETQYF
few TRBJ2-2 - TRBV4-3 TGCGCCAGCAGCCCCCAGGGGATCGACACCGGGGAGCTGTTTTTT CASSPQGIDTGELFF
- TRBJ1-4 - TRBV7-2 TGTGCCAGCAGCTTAGTGTTGGCAGGCTATGAAAAACTGTTTTTT CASSLVLAGYEKLFF
few TRBJ1-5 - TRBV27 TGTGCCAGCAGTTTATCAGGGGCTCAGCCCCAGCATTTT CASSLSGAQPQHF
- TRBJ1-1 TRBD1 TRBV5-1 TGCGCCAGCAGTCGACAGGGGGCTTCGGGAGTCTCTGAAGCTTTCTTT CASSRQGASGVSEAFF
- TRBJ2-5 - TRBV27 TGTGCCAGCAGCTCAACTACCCCCGGGGCCCAGTACTTC CASSSTTPGAQYF
few TRBJ1-1 - TRBV4-3 TGCGCCAGCAGCCCCGGACAGTTGAACACTGAAGCTTTCTTT CASSPGQLNTEAFF
few TRBJ1-5 TRBD1 TRBV28 TGTGCCAGCAGTGACCCGGGACAGGGATATAGCAATCAGCCCCAGCATTTT CASSDPGQGYSNQPQHF
few TRBJ2-3 TRBD1 TRBV5-4 TGTGCCAGCAGCTCGGGGACAGGGGCCTTAGATACGCAGTATTTT CASSSGTGALDTQYF
- TRBJ2-5 - TRBV27 TGTGCCAGCAGTTTCGCCGGGACACCAGAGACCCAGTACTTC CASSFAGTPETQYF
- TRBJ2-3 - TRBV7-3 TGTGCCAGCAGCTTTGAACTGGGACTCGGCACAGATACGCAGTATTTT CASSFELGLGTDTQYF
- TRBJ2-3 TRBD2 TRBV10-3 TGTGCCATCAGTGAGCGTCAGACTAGCGGGAGGGAGACGCAGTATTTT CAISERQTSGRETQYF
few TRBJ1-2 - TRBV7-8 TGTGCCAGCAGCCCCACCGTCGGTTCGCTCTATGGCTACACCTTC CASSPTVGSLYGYTF
few TRBJ2-1 - TRBV2 TGTGCCAGCAGTGAAAGCGTGGTCCATGAGCAGTTCTTC CASSESVVHEQFF